These T cell receptor beta chains were read from a single sample in a study of identical twins. TCRdb redid the calling of the 5' RACE reads with MiXCR, one entry per CDR3 protein. The sample contains approximately 680,000 distinct CDR3 sequences, just over 7% of which appear only once. The data were also submitted as part of a second study, on yellow fever vaccine responses in identical twins.

The sample consisted of PBMCs. The receptors stem from a woman aged 18-29 years in good health. CDR3s leave out the opening cysteine and the closing phenylalanine or tryptophan.

TRBV3-1 ASSRGTSGRIRGYQETQY
TRBV29-1 SVDRGTSAVNEQF
TRBV11-1 ASSPGTGGGYSNQPQH
TRBV20-1 SARDRTSGKQY
TRBV7-9 ASSKGQGPIPYEQY
TRBV14 ASSQDWTGTYQETQY
TRBV5-1 ASSSDRSSTDTQY
TRBV20-1 SAETLAGGYNEQF
TRBV6-2/TRBV6-3 ASSRVEFLTDTQY
TRBV5-1 ASTANPRQYTGELF
TRBV12-3/TRBV12-4 ASSRSLGLAVTYEQY
TRBV24-1 ATSDLLETQY
TRBV20-1 SARGDYSYEQY
TRBV12-3/TRBV12-4 ASRAPGNSYEQY
TRBV20-1 SASPSGSTHEQY
TRBV5-6 ASSWAANYGYT
TRBV28 ASSWGTSGYT
TRBV5-6 AMSSRSEGLISYNEQF
TRBV12-3/TRBV12-4 ASSSSMGRDRYYEQY
TRBV29-1 SVLTWTDQETQY
TRBV5-1 ASSLALAGAQGYT
TRBV6-1 ASRNSPGGSYEQY
TRBV29-1 SVEGEAYEQY